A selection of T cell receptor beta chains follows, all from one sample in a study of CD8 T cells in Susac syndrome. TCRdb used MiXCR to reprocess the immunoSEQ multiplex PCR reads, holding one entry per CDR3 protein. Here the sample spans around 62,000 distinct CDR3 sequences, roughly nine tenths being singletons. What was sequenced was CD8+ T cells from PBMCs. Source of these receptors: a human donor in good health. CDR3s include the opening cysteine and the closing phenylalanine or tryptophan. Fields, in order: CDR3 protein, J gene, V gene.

CDR3: CASSQDRKIHSGNTIYF
J: TRBJ1-3
V: TRBV4-3

CDR3: CASSMGRGRDGQPQHF
J: TRBJ1-5
V: TRBV6-4

CDR3: CASSSSYTGGTEAFF
J: TRBJ1-1
V: TRBV7-9

CDR3: CSVEDRGRTEAFF
J: TRBJ1-1
V: TRBV29-1

CDR3: CASSNRDRGGETQYF
J: TRBJ2-5
V: TRBV6-1

CDR3: CASTPQGRVYEQYF
J: TRBJ2-7
V: TRBV6-5

CDR3: CAWSPSYGTGPYNEQFF
J: TRBJ2-1
V: TRBV30

CDR3: CSVEDIWGQRGGYTF
J: TRBJ1-2
V: TRBV29-1

CDR3: CASSSWLAGSADTQYF
J: TRBJ2-3
V: TRBV28

CDR3: CASSLGSSGTGYEQYF
J: TRBJ2-7
V: TRBV3-1

CDR3: CASSGWTSGGPGTDTQYF
J: TRBJ2-3
V: TRBV13

CDR3: CASSQDETYNQPQHF
J: TRBJ1-5
V: TRBV4-1

CDR3: CASSIRDSPNTGELFF
J: TRBJ2-2
V: TRBV9

CDR3: CASSTLPPDRVGETQYF
J: TRBJ2-5
V: TRBV7-6

CDR3: CASSLPTVSSTDTQYF
J: TRBJ2-3
V: TRBV7-9

CDR3: CSATSGGASGELFF
J: TRBJ2-2
V: TRBV29-1

CDR3: CASSFGGEGYEQYF
J: TRBJ2-7
V: TRBV12-3/TRBV12-4

CDR3: CASSYTTGQDDRSGNTIYF
J: TRBJ1-3
V: TRBV6-2/TRBV6-3

CDR3: CASSLENRGHEQFF
J: TRBJ2-1
V: TRBV14

CDR3: CASGSLGRVDEQFF
J: TRBJ2-1
V: TRBV12-5

CDR3: CASSYVGTMNTEAFF
J: TRBJ1-1
V: TRBV6-5

CDR3: CASSPDRGGF
J: TRBJ1-2
V: TRBV12-3/TRBV12-4

CDR3: CASSLNGAVGYTF
J: TRBJ1-2
V: TRBV7-3

CDR3: CASTNGGELFF
J: TRBJ2-2
V: TRBV6-6

CDR3: CASSERTATYEQYF
J: TRBJ2-7
V: TRBV25-1

CDR3: CASSQTSLSGNTIYF
J: TRBJ1-3
V: TRBV13

CDR3: CASSRYPGTRETQYF
J: TRBJ2-5
V: TRBV5-4

CDR3: CASSLPDSSMNTEAFF
J: TRBJ1-1
V: TRBV28

CDR3: CASIPRRVNTEAFF
J: TRBJ1-1
V: TRBV6-1

CDR3: CASSLVVAGSYNEQFF
J: TRBJ2-1
V: TRBV5-1

CDR3: CASSSRERGADNEQFF
J: TRBJ2-1
V: TRBV7-9

CDR3: CASSLSSGLSEQYF
J: TRBJ2-7
V: TRBV7-9

CDR3: CASSPGPIEGSGELFF
J: TRBJ2-2
V: TRBV3-1

CDR3: CASSVDTGWEETSTDTQYF
J: TRBJ2-3
V: TRBV7-9

CDR3: CASSEYLQDNEKLFF
J: TRBJ1-4
V: TRBV7-9

CDR3: CASSVARDGYYGYTF
J: TRBJ1-2
V: TRBV9

CDR3: CASSFGLADINEQFF
J: TRBJ2-1
V: TRBV13

CDR3: CASSPGALDEQYF
J: TRBJ2-7
V: TRBV27

CDR3: CASSLKRGPNPGDTQYF
J: TRBJ2-3
V: TRBV13

CDR3: CASRPENDAVGTQYF
J: TRBJ2-5
V: TRBV6-2/TRBV6-3

CDR3: CASSSSGLTYGYTF
J: TRBJ1-2
V: TRBV13

CDR3: CASSQGSPGQGLPFF
J: TRBJ1-1
V: TRBV3-1